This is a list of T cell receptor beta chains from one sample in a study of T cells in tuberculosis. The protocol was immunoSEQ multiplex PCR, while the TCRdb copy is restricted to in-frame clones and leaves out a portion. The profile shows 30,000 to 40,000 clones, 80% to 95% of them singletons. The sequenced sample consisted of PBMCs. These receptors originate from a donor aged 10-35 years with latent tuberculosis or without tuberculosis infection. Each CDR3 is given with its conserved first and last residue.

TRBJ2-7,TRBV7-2,CASSQAGGFEQYF
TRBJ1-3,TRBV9,CASSVNAGLSGNTIYF
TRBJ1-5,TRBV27,CASRSYSNQPQHF
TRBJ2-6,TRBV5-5,CASREGAGANVLTF
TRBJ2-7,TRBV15,CATSPPGRDEQYF
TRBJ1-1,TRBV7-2,CASSFYEEAFF
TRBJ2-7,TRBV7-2,CASTHPGYEQYF
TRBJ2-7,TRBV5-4,CASSLEGGAYEQYF
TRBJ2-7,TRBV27,CASSLTRSGHEQYF
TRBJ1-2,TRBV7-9,CASSLGQGDGYTF
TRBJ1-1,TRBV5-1,CASSLTARGVISEAFF
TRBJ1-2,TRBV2,CASSESIWEGYGYTF
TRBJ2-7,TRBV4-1,CASSQVLAGGSWEQYF
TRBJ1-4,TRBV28,CASSFPRNEKLFF
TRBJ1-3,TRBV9,CASSVDPSSGNTIYF
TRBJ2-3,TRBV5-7,CASSPRTGETDTQYF
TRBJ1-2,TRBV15,CATSSGGRQGGRGYTF
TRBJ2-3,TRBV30,CAWSPKGRGPDTQYF
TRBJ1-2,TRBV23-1,CASSQSRGGCTSYGYTF
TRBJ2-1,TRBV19,CASSIGARLGSEQFF
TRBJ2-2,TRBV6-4,CASSDSLAGNTGELFF
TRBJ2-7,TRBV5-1,CASSLGPDKDYEQYF
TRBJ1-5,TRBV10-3,CAISEKGQGNQPQHF
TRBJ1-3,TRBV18,CASSRDRGISGNTIYF
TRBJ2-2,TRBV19,CASSHGQPTGELFF
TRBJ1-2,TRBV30,CASSPGVDYGYTF
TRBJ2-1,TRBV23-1,CASSPPGLRVF
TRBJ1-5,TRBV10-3,CAISPGTGGKGNQPQHF
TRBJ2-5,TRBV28,CASSFSPGQLQETQYF